The 29 T cell receptor beta chains in this list originate from one sample, sequenced in a study of regulatory T cells in long-lasting Graves disease. Time point defined: newly diagnosed GD, antithyroid drugs for less than 3 months. Preparation of the TCR library used RNA extracted from PBMCs. Arm-PCR of CDR3 regions and iRepertoire HTBI primers were used to build TCR beta libraries. From the multiplex PCR reads, TCRdb called clonotypes with MiXCR, one entry per CDR3 protein. The data show approximately 540,000 distinct CDR3 sequences, around 12% seen once. This sample also appeared in a second study, on T cells in Graves' hyperthyroidism and ophthalmopathy.

Sequences were derived from peripheral blood mononuclear cells (PBMCs), sampled at new diagnosis, from a patient treated with antithyroid drugs. These receptors were taken from a woman aged 30 to 39 with Graves disease.

Note on this clonotype: Here the CDR3 omits its conserved ending phenylalanine or tryptophan, so a read error is the likely source. The CDR3 sequence: CASSFSGSYEQYS. CDR3 nucleotide sequence: TGTGCCAGCAGCTTCAGCGGGAGCTACGAGCAGTACTCC. This chain links TRBV11-2 with TRBJ2-7, with 8 bases matching TRBD2. V lost 3 bases and J lost 3; bases outside the gene matches: 1. CDR3 length: 13 residues. Germline assignment: CDR1 SGHAT and CDR2 FQNNGV.

This clonotype was recorded many times. The V call is TRBV15, the J call TRBJ2-2, with no clear D. V was shortened by 10 bases and J by 4 bases, with 19 bases between the two germline ends. The CDR3 has 15 amino acids. CDR1 is LNHNV, CDR2 YYDKDF, per germline (reference sequence). CDR3 residues: CAISMHIRATGELFF. Written as DNA, the CDR3 is TGTGCCATCTCGATGCACATACGGGCCACCGGGGAGCTGTTTTTT.

This clonotype was seen more than once but under ten times. The chain joins TRBV30 to TRBJ1-1; no firm D call. The CDR3 has 10 amino acids. Per germline, CDR1 GTSNPN and CDR2 SVGIG (reference sequence). V was clipped by 1 base and J by 11 bases, with 8 bases between them. Here the CDR3 reads CAWSGLGAFF. Written as DNA, the CDR3 is TGTGCCTGGAGTGGTCTGGGGGCTTTCTTT.

Many counts were recorded for this clonotype. CDR3 residues: CASSPSGRGSSTDTQYF. The CDR3 region has the DNA TGTGCCAGCAGCCCTAGCGGGAGGGGCTCTAGCACAGATACGCAGTATTTT. V and J are TRBV9 and TRBJ2-3; 12 positions match TRBD2. Trimming at V came to 4 bases and at J to 0 bases, leaving 6 bases not matched to a gene. This CDR3 comprises 17 residues. The germline gives CDR1 SGDLS, CDR2 YYNGEE.

J is TRBJ2-7 and V is TRBV20-1; TRBD2 matches at 13 bases. This CDR3 is built from 16 residues. CDR1 and CDR2 (germline): DFQATT, SNEGSKA (reference sequence). After removal of 5 bases from V and 4 bases from J, the junction contained 11 bases not matched to a gene. CDR3 DNA sequence: TGCAGTGCTGCCCGAAAGAGGACTAGCGGGAGTTACGAGCAGTACTTC. Amino acid sequence: CSAARKRTSGSYEQYF.

This clonotype was counted many times. The chain carries TRBV28 and TRBJ2-5; D assignment may be TRBD1 or TRBD2 (5 bases each). CDR1 is MDHEN and CDR2 is SYDVKM in the germline V gene. The CDR3 is made up of 14 amino acids. Trimming removed 6 bases from V and 2 bases from J, with 13 bases in between. The CDR3 sequence: CASRIGGRQETQYF. CDR3 DNA: TGTGCCAGCAGAATTGGGGGACGGCAAGAGACCCAGTACTTC.

V and J are TRBV11-2 and TRBJ2-2; 7 bases map to TRBD2. Trimming at V came to 0 bases and at J to 4 bases, leaving 14 bases not matched to a gene. Per the germline V gene, CDR1 is SGHAT and CDR2 is FQNNGV. The CDR3 length is 19 residues. The CDR3 here is CASSLDVLLAGVGTGELFF. CDR3 DNA: TGTGCCAGCAGCTTAGATGTTTTACTCGCGGGAGTGGGCACCGGGGAGCTGTTTTTT.

This clonotype has ten or more counts. V usage is TRBV11-2 and J usage is TRBJ2-1; 12 bases match TRBD2. With 5 bases clipped from V and 3 bases from J, the junction kept 5 bases outside the gene matches. The CDR3 is 16 residues long. Looked up from germline, CDR1 is SGHAT and CDR2 is FQNNGV. In DNA form, the CDR3 reads TGTGCCAGCAGCCCCGGACTAGCGGGACGCTACAATGAGCAGTTCTTC. This gives the protein CASSPGLAGRYNEQFF.

The chain recombines TRBV27 with TRBJ1-2; TRBD1 agrees at 9 bases. The CDR3 extends over 14 amino acids. Germline trimming cut 6 bases from V and 6 bases from J; bases unmatched to any gene: 8. Germline CDR1 reads MNHEY; CDR2 reads SMNVEV (reference sequence). The DNA of the CDR3 is TGTGCCAGCAGCATAACAGGGGGCGGAGATGGCTACACCTTC. Translation: CASSITGGGDGYTF.

The table lists this clonotype with many counts. The rearrangement links TRBV28 to TRBJ2-6; D might be TRBD1 (5 bases). This CDR3 region has 17 residues. The germline V gene has CDR1 MDHEN and CDR2 SYDVKM. The V gene lost 6 bases and the J gene lost 4 bases, with 19 bases spanning the gap. The CDR3 sequence: CASSRPSTGPGANVLTF. In DNA, the CDR3 is TGTGCCAGCAGCCGCCCTTCCACAGGACCCGGGGCCAACGTCCTGACTTTC.

This clonotype has just a few counts. The genes are TRBV4-3 and TRBJ1-4; 11 bases agree with TRBD1. The length of the CDR3 is 16 residues. J gave up 5 bases and V 4 bases, and 6 bases lay outside the gene matches. Per the germline V gene, CDR1 is LGHNA and CDR2 is YSLEER. CDR3 sequence reads: CASSRTGGAVNEKLFF. The DNA of the CDR3 is TGCGCCAGCAGCCGGACAGGGGGCGCCGTGAATGAAAAACTGTTTTTT.

This rearrangement joins TRBV7-9 to TRBJ2-6; weak D call: TRBD2 (5 bases). CDR1 and CDR2 from the germline V gene are SEHNR and FQNEAQ (reference sequence). The CDR3 runs 19 residues. V lost 6 bases and J lost 2, with 23 bases in between. The CDR3 DNA sequence: TGTGCCAGCAGTTTGCTGGGTGTCGGGGATTTACCTGGGGCCAACGTCCTGACTTTC. Translated, it gives CASSLLGVGDLPGANVLTF. Based on the CDR3 plus reference TRBV7-9 and TRBJ2-6, the full variable domain is DTGVSQNPRHKITKRGQNVTFRCDPISEHNRLYWYRQTLGQGPEFLTYFQNEAQLEKSRLLSDRFSAERPKGSFSTLEIQRTEQGDSAMYLCASSLLGVGDLPGANVLTFGAGSRLTVL.

CDR3 sequence: CSASSMREGPYEQYF. CDR3 coding DNA: TGCAGTGCAAGTTCAATGAGGGAGGGCCCGTACGAGCAGTACTTC. This sequence joins TRBV20-1 and TRBJ2-7, with TRBD2 matching 7 bases. Germline V gene lookup returns CDR1 DFQATT and CDR2 SNEGSKA (reference sequence). The CDR3 loop spans 15 amino acids. Trimming cost V 6 bases and J 4 bases; bases outside gene matches: 15.

Ten or more counts support this clonotype. The chain carries TRBV6-1 and TRBJ2-1; D perhaps matches TRBD1 (6 bases). This CDR3 has 14 amino acids. Germline V lookup: CDR1 MNHNS, CDR2 SASEGT. V was cut by 0 bases and J by 8 bases, with 11 bases left in between. CDR3 sequence (DNA): TGTGCCAGCAGTGAAGCGCACTGGGGGCATGAGCAGTTCTTC. This codes for CASSEAHWGHEQFF.

This clonotype appeared a few times. A much larger clonotype is one base distant, so this may be a read error. CDR3 region: CASTLDLSTEAFF. The CDR3 DNA reads as TGTGCCAGCACCTTGGACCTGAGCACTGAAGCTTTCTTT. The chain couples TRBV12-3 or TRBV12-4 to TRBJ1-1; no clear D gene. The V gene lost 7 bases and the J gene lost 4 bases, with 13 bases spanning the gap. This CDR3 is built from 13 residues.

In this sample, this clonotype turned up many times. V is TRBV12-3 or TRBV12-4 and J is TRBJ1-2; the D gene is possibly TRBD1 (6 bases). Trimming shortened V by 6 bases and J by 5 bases, and 25 bases separated the two germline ends. CDR3 length: 17 amino acids. CDR3 sequence (DNA): TGTGCCAGCAGCCAAGGGGACACCTCGGGACGCGGATATGGCTACACCTTC. Translating gives CASSQGDTSGRGYGYTF.

This clonotype was seen ten or more times. The chain couples TRBV28 to TRBJ2-5; 7 bases fit TRBD2. The length of the CDR3 is 15 residues. Germline V lookup: CDR1 MDHEN, CDR2 SYDVKM. Trimming cost V 5 bases and J 4 bases; bases outside gene matches: 10. This chain's CDR3 is CASSLTGTKTETQYF. The CDR3 DNA reads TGTGCCAGCAGTCTTACCGGGACTAAGACAGAGACCCAGTACTTC.

This clonotype turned up a few times. V usage is TRBV28 and J usage is TRBJ2-5; 8 bases are a match to TRBD1. V dropped 7 bases and J dropped 1; count of bases not matched to a gene: 5. Germline V gives CDR1 MDHEN, CDR2 SYDVKM. This CDR3 region has 14 residues. The CDR3 loop is CASNRGAPQETQYF. In DNA, the CDR3 is TGTGCCAGCAACAGGGGGGCTCCCCAAGAGACCCAGTACTTC.

This clonotype has a count of ten or more. The CDR3 nucleotides are TGTGCCAGCAGTGAGGGATCTGAAGCTTTCTTT. This translates into CASSEGSEAFF. The V call is TRBV6-1, the J call TRBJ1-1, with D hard to call. Per germline, CDR1 MNHNS and CDR2 SASEGT. V shed 3 bases and J shed 6 bases, with 5 bases lying between them. CDR3 length: 11 residues.

This clonotype was counted ten times or more. The genes are TRBV11-2 and TRBJ1-2; D uncertain. CDR3 length equals 13 residues. Deletions cut 5 bases from V and 3 bases from J, with 10 bases between. The V gene's germline CDR1 is SGHAT and CDR2 FQNNGV. CDR3 in amino acids: CASSPDIYYGYTF. The CDR3 DNA sequence: TGTGCCAGCAGCCCGGATATATACTATGGCTACACCTTC.

This clonotype has more than one count but fewer than ten. CDR3 amino acids: CASGLNYNEQFF. The CDR3, as DNA: TGTGCCTCTGGACTAAACTACAATGAGCAGTTCTTC. The J gene is TRBJ2-1, the V gene TRBV10-3; tentatively, D is TRBD2 (6 bases). The V gene's germline CDR1 is ENHRY and CDR2 SYGVKD. The CDR3 sequence is 12 residues long. The germline V and J ends were trimmed by 11 bases and 3 bases, with 11 bases remaining between them.

This clonotype was detected once. The gene calls are TRBV11-3 and TRBJ2-7, with 10 nucleotides matching TRBD2. The trim removed 5 bases at V and 5 bases at J, leaving 6 bases unmatched. This CDR3 is built from 14 residues. Germline V gene sequence: CDR1 SGHNT, CDR2 YENEEA. CDR3 DNA sequence: TGTGCCAGCAGCGCCTATAGCGGGAGGCACGAGCAGTACTTC. As protein: CASSAYSGRHEQYF.

This clonotype was picked up many times. The rearrangement links TRBV2 to TRBJ1-5; a weak D match, TRBD1 (5 bases). The CDR3 sequence is 15 residues long. V was pared by 4 bases and J by 0 bases, with 10 bases between. Per germline, CDR1 SNHLY and CDR2 FYNNEI. CDR3 loop: CASSAWGDSNQPQHF. The CDR3 nucleotides read TGTGCCAGCAGTGCATGGGGGGATAGCAATCAGCCCCAGCATTTT.

A note on this clonotype: A much larger clone differs from this one at a single base, so this may be a read error. This sequence joins TRBV11-3 and TRBJ2-7, with TRBD2 matching 8 bases. CDR3 length: 14 residues. Per germline, CDR1 SGHNT and CDR2 YENEEA. CDR3 sequence: CASLTTSGTYGQSF. CDR3 nucleotide sequence: TGTGCCAGCCTTACCACTAGCGGTACCTACGGGCAGTCCTTC.

In this sample, this clonotype turned up many times. The chain uses TRBV11-2 and TRBJ2-3; maybe TRBD2 (6 bases). The V end was cut by 1 base, the J end by 5 bases, with 19 bases between. The CDR3 is made up of 17 amino acids. Germline assignment: CDR1 SGHAT and CDR2 FQNNGV. This CDR3 reads CASSLASAPSIGDTQYF. Here the CDR3 DNA reads TGTGCCAGCAGCTTAGCTAGCGCCCCGAGTATAGGAGATACGCAGTATTTT.

This clonotype was recorded at least ten times. V gene TRBV9 combines with J gene TRBJ1-1; 10 bases are shared with TRBD1. V gave up 3 bases and J gave up 1 base; unmatched junction bases: 3. This CDR3 is built from 15 residues. The V gene's germline CDR1 is SGDLS and CDR2 YYNGEE. This CDR3 reads CASSGTGGRNTEAFF. CDR3 nucleotides: TGTGCCAGCAGCGGGACAGGGGGTAGGAACACTGAAGCTTTCTTT.

The chain uses TRBV25-1 and TRBJ2-5; maybe TRBD2 (6 bases). The V gene lost 0 bases and the J gene lost 4 bases, with 15 bases spanning the gap. Germline V gene sequence: CDR1 MGHDK, CDR2 SYGVNS. This CDR3 is 16 amino acids long. The CDR3 sequence is CASSEYTGVYLETQYF. DNA for the CDR3: TGTGCCAGCAGTGAATATACGGGGGTTTATCTAGAGACCCAGTACTTC.

This clonotype was observed at least ten times. The J gene is TRBJ2-3, the V gene TRBV2; 13 bases map to TRBD2. Per germline, CDR1 SNHLY and CDR2 FYNNEI. CDR3 size: 18 residues. V was clipped by 8 bases and J by 0 bases; unmatched bases: 11. Here the CDR3 reads CASVFGTSGATSTDTQYF. CDR3 bases: TGTGCCAGCGTTTTCGGGACTAGCGGGGCTACTAGCACAGATACGCAGTATTTT.

This clonotype has a handful of counts. The CDR3 here is CSARDHGGIDEQYF. The CDR3 nucleotides are TGCAGTGCTAGAGATCATGGGGGGATCGACGAGCAGTACTTC. This chain uses TRBV20-1 with TRBJ2-7, with TRBD2 as a possible D gene (6 bases). Germline values: CDR1 DFQATT, CDR2 SNEGSKA (reference sequence). Trimming left V 0 bases short and J 5 bases short, with 14 bases between. The CDR3 spans 14 residues.